This T cell receptor beta chain originates from a study of T cell changes during pregnancy in multiple sclerosis. Between the trimmed V and J ends, which lost 5 bases and 0 bases, there was a span of 14 bases. Germline V gene data show CDR1 as SEHNR and CDR2 as FQNEAQ (reference sequence). This CDR3 comprises 15 residues. Data came from immunoSEQ multiplex PCR; TCRdb stores just in-frame clones and leaves some out. In the table there are over 25,000 clones, around nine tenths of which are singletons. The chain joins TRBV7-9 to TRBJ2-7; D gene ambiguous. The input for sequencing was CD4+ T cells from peripheral blood mononuclear cells, taken in the second trimester of pregnancy. The clonotype was recovered from a female donor in good health, enrolled as a control in a pregnancy study. CDR3 bases: TGTGCCAGCAGCCCCGATTGGCGGAGCTCCTACGAGCAGTACTTC. Amino acids: CASSPDWRSSYEQYF.